These 11 T cell receptor beta chains originate from one sample sequenced in a study of response to subunit inactivated influenza vaccine. Each CDR3 protein is one row after TCRdb ran MiXCR on the RT-PCR reads. The table lists about 520,000 distinct CDR3 sequences, approximately 7.8% of them singletons. The sequencing here drew on PBMCs from blood, taken less than 30 months after vaccination. The origin of the receptors is a man aged 50-75 years who received an inactivated influenza vaccine.

This clonotype was counted between two and nine times. The chain recombines TRBV10-2 with TRBJ2-1, with TRBD2 identical over 7 bases. Unmatched junction bases numbered 6, after V lost 4 bases and J lost 0 bases. The CDR3 length is 16 residues. From germline, CDR1 is WSHSY and CDR2 SAAADI. CDR3 protein: CASSAREPSSYNEQFF. The CDR3 DNA reads TGCGCCAGCAGTGCGCGGGAGCCCAGCTCCTACAATGAGCAGTTCTTC.

This clonotype was recorded at least ten times. The V call is TRBV5-1, the J call TRBJ2-1; 8 nucleotides line up with TRBD2. With 0 bases clipped from V and 15 bases from J, the junction kept 5 bases outside the gene matches. The CDR3 has 12 residues. Per the germline V gene, CDR1 is SGHRS and CDR2 is YFSETQ. CDR3 loop: CASSLGRGGLFF. For the CDR3, the DNA is TGCGCCAGCAGCTTGGGTCGGGGGGGGCTGTTCTTC.

The rearrangement links TRBV10-3 to TRBJ2-5; perhaps TRBD1 as D (6 bases). The CDR3 covers 13 residues. Looked up from germline, CDR1 is ENHRY and CDR2 is SYGVKD. Trimming pared 4 bases from V and 3 bases from J, leaving 9 bases between. CDR3 loop: CAISGTVEETQYF. CDR3 DNA sequence: TGTGCCATCAGTGGGACAGTGGAAGAGACCCAGTACTTC.

This clonotype has only a few counts. The chain joins TRBV14 to TRBJ2-1, with D maybe TRBD1 (7 bases). The germline V gene has CDR1 SGHDN and CDR2 FVKESK. The CDR3 extends over 13 amino acids. V was shortened by 1 base and J by 10 bases, with 11 bases between the two germline ends. The CDR3, as DNA: TGTGCCAGCAGCCAAGCAGGGGGGTTGGAGCAGTTCTTC. Its protein is CASSQAGGLEQFF.

The rearrangement links TRBV20-1 to TRBJ2-3, with a tentative D call TRBD2 (5 bases). The CDR3 totals 15 residues. Germline V gene lookup returns CDR1 DFQATT and CDR2 SNEGSKA (reference sequence). Trimming took off 1 base at V and 4 bases at J, with 15 bases between the two ends. DNA for the CDR3: TGCAGTGCTAGAGGCCTAGGAGGATGGGCAGATACGCAGTATTTT. It yields the protein CSARGLGGWADTQYF.

This clonotype was recorded at least ten times. This chain joins TRBV7-9 and TRBJ1-1; a weak D match, TRBD1 (5 bases). V shed 5 bases and J shed 11 bases, with 21 bases lying between them. The V gene's germline CDR1 is SEHNR and CDR2 FQNEAQ (reference sequence). The CDR3 sequence is 14 residues long. The CDR3 is CASSPLGTSSRAFF. CDR3 coding DNA: TGTGCCAGCAGCCCCCTCGGGACCTCAAGTAGGGCTTTCTTT.

This clonotype was seen more than once but under ten times. The V call is TRBV7-2, the J call TRBJ2-7; tentatively, D is TRBD1 (5 bases). V was shortened by 1 base and J by 3 bases, with 13 bases between the two germline ends. CDR3 length: 15 amino acids. Germline V lookup: CDR1 SGHTA, CDR2 FQGNSA. CDR3 loop: CASSLGGRVIYEQYF. CDR3 in DNA: TGTGCCAGCAGCTTAGGGGGCAGAGTCATCTACGAGCAGTACTTC.

This clonotype was picked up many times. V is TRBV3-1 and J is TRBJ2-2; maybe TRBD1 (5 bases). CDR3 size: 14 residues. The ends were cut back, 3 bases at V and 2 bases at J, with 7 bases in the middle. Germline V lookup: CDR1 LGHDT, CDR2 YNNKEL (reference sequence). The CDR3 DNA is TGTGCCAGCAGCCAGGACAAAAACACCGGGGAGCTGTTTTTT. Translating gives CASSQDKNTGELFF.

This clonotype was detected many times. The rearrangement uses TRBV20-1 and TRBJ2-7, with 10 bases identical to TRBD2. V shed 5 bases and J 4 bases; nucleotides not matched to a gene: 11. Germline CDR1 and CDR2: DFQATT and SNEGSKA (reference sequence). This CDR3 region has 15 residues. CDR3 in DNA: TGCAGTGCTCGAGGGGCTAGCGGGAGTATGTACGAGCAGTACTTC. Its protein product is CSARGASGSMYEQYF.

This clonotype has a handful of counts. The V and J genes are TRBV6-2 or TRBV6-3 and TRBJ1-6, with D possibly matching TRBD1 (5 bases). Trimming took off 0 bases at V and 6 bases at J, with 12 bases between the two ends. Germline V lookup: CDR1 MNHEY, CDR2 SVGEGT. The CDR3 loop spans 16 amino acids. As DNA, the CDR3 is TGTGCCAGCAGTTACTCGAGGGGACGCCTTAATTCACCCCTCCACTTT. Translating gives CASSYSRGRLNSPLHF.

This clonotype has a handful of counts. V usage is TRBV29-1 and J usage is TRBJ1-1, with D possibly being TRBD1 (5 bases). Germline lookup yields CDR1 SQVTM and CDR2 ANQGSEA. The CDR3 is 12 residues long. The ends were cut back, 7 bases at V and 4 bases at J, with 13 bases in the middle. CDR3 protein: CSGTRERTEAFF. The CDR3 nucleotides read TGCAGCGGAACCAGGGAGCGCACTGAAGCTTTCTTT.